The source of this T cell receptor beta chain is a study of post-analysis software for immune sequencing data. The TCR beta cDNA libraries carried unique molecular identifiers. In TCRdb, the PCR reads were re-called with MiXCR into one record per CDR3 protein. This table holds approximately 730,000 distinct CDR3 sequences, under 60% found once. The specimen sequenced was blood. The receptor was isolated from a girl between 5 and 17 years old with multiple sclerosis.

The chain's CDR3 is CSTGTYEQYF. CDR3 DNA sequence: TGCAGTACAGGGACCTACGAGCAGTACTTC. The V and J genes are TRBV20-1 and TRBJ2-7, with a tentative D call TRBD1 (6 bases). Germline V gives CDR1 DFQATT, CDR2 SNEGSKA (reference sequence). The V end was cut by 8 bases, the J end by 2 bases, with 7 bases between. The CDR3 totals 10 residues.